Below, 10 T cell receptor beta chains from the same sample are listed, as sequenced in a study of persistence of HIV-infected CD4 T cells. For these TCRs, the target antigens are not known. Sequencing used immunoSEQ version 4 in survey mode. Produced via immunoSEQ multiplex PCR; TCRdb's table is partial and in-frame only. This sample carries roughly 28,000 clones, roughly 75% of them seen once, and the ten largest clones take 0.75% to 0.85%. Lysates of CMV-infected fibroblasts at around 9.9 ug/mL stimulated these cells. Memory cells lacking CD40L and CD69 with high CD45RO were sorted. The sample in question was CD4+ T cells sorted from PBMCs after 18-hour stimulation, obtained from a patient who received antiretroviral therapy. The receptor set was obtained from an adult woman with HIV who was CMV-seropositive.

The sample holds one count of this clone. The rearrangement joins TRBV30 to TRBJ1-2; maybe TRBD1 (5 bases). Germline V gene data show CDR1 as GTSNPN and CDR2 as SVGIG (reference sequence). This CDR3 has 16 residues. Deletions cut 4 bases from V and 0 bases from J, with 18 bases between. The CDR3 here is CAWMSGRRVANYGYTF. For the CDR3, the DNA is TGTGCCTGGATGTCGGGGCGGAGGGTAGCTAACTATGGCTACACCTTC.

The rearrangement uses TRBV9 and TRBJ2-1; 10 bases fit TRBD1. The CDR3 extends over 15 amino acids. Germline CDR1 reads SGDLS; CDR2 reads YYNGEE. With V trimmed by 4 bases and J by 8 bases, 9 bases remained unmatched. The chain's CDR3 is CASSNRDRGDDEQFF. CDR3 DNA: TGTGCCAGCAGCAACCGGGACAGGGGCGACGATGAGCAGTTCTTC.

Comments on this clone: Other DNA variants within this sample encode the same CDR3. The chain couples TRBV5-6 to TRBJ1-1; D gene unclear. CDR3 size: 15 residues. V was trimmed by 1 base and J by 0 bases, leaving 10 bases between them. CDR1 is SGHDT and CDR2 is YYEEEE in the germline V gene. This CDR3 is CASSLYAGMNTEAFF. The DNA of the CDR3 is TGTGCCAGCAGCTTGTACGCTGGGATGAACACTGAAGCTTTCTTT.

The rearrangement joins TRBV27 to TRBJ1-2; 8 positions match TRBD1. After removal of 10 bases from V and 4 bases from J, the junction contained 11 bases not matched to a gene. The CDR3 loop spans 14 amino acids. From germline, CDR1 is MNHEY and CDR2 SMNVEV (reference sequence). The CDR3 loop reads CATFRDRPPYGYTF. Written as DNA, the CDR3 is TGTGCCACCTTCCGGGACAGGCCTCCCTATGGCTACACCTTC.

Only one count was recorded for this clone. V is TRBV12-3 or TRBV12-4 and J is TRBJ2-7; TRBD1 might be the D (5 bases). CDR3 length: 12 residues. V lost 5 bases, J lost 6 bases, and 11 bases lay in between. The DNA of the CDR3 is TGTGCCAGCAGTCTCAGGGTTACCGAGCAGTACTTC. This gives the protein CASSLRVTEQYF.

This rearrangement joins TRBV19 to TRBJ1-1, with D perhaps TRBD1 (5 bases). The length of the CDR3 is 15 residues. Looked up from germline, CDR1 is LNHDA and CDR2 is SQIVND (reference sequence). The V gene lost 8 bases and the J gene lost 1 base, with 17 bases spanning the gap. DNA for the CDR3: TGTGCCAGTGTATTCACAGGCAGCCGGAACACTGAAGCTTTCTTT. As protein: CASVFTGSRNTEAFF. The whole variable domain, filled in from reference TRBV19 and TRBJ1-1, reads DGGITQSPKYLFRKEGQNVTLSCEQNLNHDAMYWYRQDPGQGLRLIYYSQIVNDFQKGDIAEGYSVSREKKESFPLTVTSAQKNPTAFYLCASVFTGSRNTEAFFGQGTRLTVV.

The rearrangement uses TRBV6-2 or TRBV6-3 and TRBJ2-7; tentatively, D is TRBD1 or TRBD2 (5 bases each). CDR1 MNHEY and CDR2 SVGEGT come from the germline V gene. The CDR3 spans 14 residues. The V and J ends lost 6 bases and 3 bases respectively, with 15 bases between them. The DNA for the CDR3 is TGTGCCAGCAGCCAGGGTGGTGGGAGCTACGAGCAGTACGTC. Translated: CASSQGGGSYEQYV.

The J gene is TRBJ1-6, the V gene TRBV5-1; TRBD1 might be the D (5 bases). The ends were cut back, 3 bases at V and 7 bases at J, with 14 bases in the middle. Germline V lookup: CDR1 SGHRS, CDR2 YFSETQ. There are 15 residues in the CDR3. CDR3 sequence: CASSWAGSGNSPLHF. CDR3 nucleotides: TGCGCCAGCAGCTGGGCCGGGTCAGGGAATTCACCCCTCCACTTT.

The chain uses TRBV19 and TRBJ2-1; no reliable D call. Trimming took off 0 bases at V and 2 bases at J, with 5 bases between the two ends. Germline V lookup: CDR1 LNHDA, CDR2 SQIVND (reference sequence). CDR3 size: 14 residues. CDR3: CASSIDQAYNEQFF. In DNA, the CDR3 is TGTGCCAGTAGTATAGATCAAGCCTACAATGAGCAGTTCTTC.

The gene calls are TRBV18 and TRBJ1-5; the D is unclear. V was cut by 3 bases and J by 7 bases, with 13 bases left in between. There are 14 residues in the CDR3. CDR1 is KGHSH and CDR2 is LQKENI in the germline V gene. The CDR3 DNA is TGTGCCAGCTCACCCGATCGAAAAGAACAGCCCCAGCATTTT. Translating it yields CASSPDRKEQPQHF.